This note documents a single T cell receptor (beta chain) sequence. Regarding time point: after dendritic cell vaccination, including at tumor progression/relapse. The V and J ends lost 0 bases and 6 bases respectively, with 8 bases between them. Looked up from germline, CDR1 is MGHRA and CDR2 is YSYEKL. There are 13 residues in the CDR3. This sample was taken from a study of glioma-infiltrating T cells after dendritic cell vaccination. The data were produced by immunoSEQ multiplex PCR, yet TCRdb's version contains in-frame clones alone and is incomplete. The sample lists roughly 60,000 clones, around 85% seen once, with 15% to 18% in the top ten.

The clonotype originates from a human donor with glioblastoma. The rearrangement uses TRBV4-1 and TRBJ1-1; D not certain. Here the sequenced sample was blood, taken after dendritic cell vaccination. The CDR3 sequence: CASSQDRRSEAFF. The CDR3 region has the DNA TGCGCCAGCAGCCAAGATCGGAGGTCTGAAGCTTTCTTT.